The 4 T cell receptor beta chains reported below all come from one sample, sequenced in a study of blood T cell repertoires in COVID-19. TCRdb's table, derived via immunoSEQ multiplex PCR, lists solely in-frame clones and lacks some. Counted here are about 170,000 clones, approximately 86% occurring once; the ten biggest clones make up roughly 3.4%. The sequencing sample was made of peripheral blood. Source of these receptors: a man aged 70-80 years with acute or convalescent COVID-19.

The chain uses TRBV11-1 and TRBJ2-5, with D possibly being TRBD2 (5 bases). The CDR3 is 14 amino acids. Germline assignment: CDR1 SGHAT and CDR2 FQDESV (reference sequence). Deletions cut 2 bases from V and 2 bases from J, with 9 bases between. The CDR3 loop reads CASSLRGGQETQYF. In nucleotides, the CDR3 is TGTGCCAGCAGCTTACGGGGTGGTCAAGAGACCCAGTACTTC.

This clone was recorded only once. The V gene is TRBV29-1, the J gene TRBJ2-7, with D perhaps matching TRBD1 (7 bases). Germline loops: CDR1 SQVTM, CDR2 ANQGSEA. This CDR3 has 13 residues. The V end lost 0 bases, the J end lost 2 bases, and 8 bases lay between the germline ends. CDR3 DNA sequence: TGCAGCGTTGAAGACAGGGGGGCCTACGAGCAGTACTTC. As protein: CSVEDRGAYEQYF.

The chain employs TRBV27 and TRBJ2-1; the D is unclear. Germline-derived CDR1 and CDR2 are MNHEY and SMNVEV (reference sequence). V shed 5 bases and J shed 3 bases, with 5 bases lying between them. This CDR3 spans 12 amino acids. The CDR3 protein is CASSQFYNEQFF. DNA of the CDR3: TGTGCCAGCAGTCAATTCTACAATGAGCAGTTCTTC.

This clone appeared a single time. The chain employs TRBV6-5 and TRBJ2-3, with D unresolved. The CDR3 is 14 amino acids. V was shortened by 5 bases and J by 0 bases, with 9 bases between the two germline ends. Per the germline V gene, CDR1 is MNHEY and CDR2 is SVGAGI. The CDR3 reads CASSPLLSTDTQYF. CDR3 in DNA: TGTGCCAGCAGTCCTCTCCTCAGCACAGATACGCAGTATTTT.